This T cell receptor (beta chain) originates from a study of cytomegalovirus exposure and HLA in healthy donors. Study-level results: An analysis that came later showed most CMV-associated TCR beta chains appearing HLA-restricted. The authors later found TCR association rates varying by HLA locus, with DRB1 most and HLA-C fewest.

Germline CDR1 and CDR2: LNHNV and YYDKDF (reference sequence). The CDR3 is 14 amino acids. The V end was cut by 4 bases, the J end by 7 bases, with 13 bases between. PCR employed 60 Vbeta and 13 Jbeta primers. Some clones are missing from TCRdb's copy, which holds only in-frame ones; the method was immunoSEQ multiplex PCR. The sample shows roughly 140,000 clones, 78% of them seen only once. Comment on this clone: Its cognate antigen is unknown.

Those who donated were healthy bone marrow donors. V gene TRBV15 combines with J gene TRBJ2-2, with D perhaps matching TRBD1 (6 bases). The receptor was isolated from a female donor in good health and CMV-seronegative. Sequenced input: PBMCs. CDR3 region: CATSTAGAVGELFF. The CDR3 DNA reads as TGTGCCACCAGCACCGCAGGGGCGGTCGGGGAGCTGTTTTTT. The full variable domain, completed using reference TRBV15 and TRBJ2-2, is DAMVIQNPRYQVTQFGKPVTLSCSQTLNHNVMYWYQQKSSQAPKLLFHYYDKDFNNEADTPDNFQSRRPNTSFCFLDIRSPGLGDTAMYLCATSTAGAVGELFFGEGSRLTVL.